The rows below give T cell receptor beta chains drawn from one sample of a study of T cells in Graves' hyperthyroidism and ophthalmopathy. TCRdb itself ran the multiplex PCR reads through MiXCR, one entry per CDR3 protein. The sample has approximately 640,000 distinct CDR3 sequences, roughly 46% seen once; the top ten hold less than 8.5%. Sequencing was performed on peripheral blood or thyroid tissue (not recorded which). The receptor set was obtained from an adult man with Graves' disease, either hyperthyroidism or ophthalmopathy (not recorded which). Each CDR3 is given with its conserved first and last residue.

V: TRBV10-3; length: 15; J: TRBJ2-2; CDR3: CATTPQGRNTGELFF
V: TRBV29-1; length: 16; J: TRBJ1-1; CDR3: CSAEGIPGVPNTEAFF
V: TRBV2; length: 14; J: TRBJ1-1; CDR3: CASSEWGQGTEAFF
V: TRBV10-2; length: 18; J: TRBJ1-6; CDR3: CASSESGRQSSYNSPLHF
V: TRBV2; length: 15; J: TRBJ2-5; CDR3: CASIRQFGAQETQYF
V: TRBV9; length: 14; J: TRBJ1-1; CDR3: CASSPPRGRTEAFF
V: TRBV29-1; length: 14; J: TRBJ1-1; CDR3: CSVGDRSMNTEAFF
V: TRBV7-8; length: 15; J: TRBJ2-7; CDR3: CASSSSGQGWGEQYF
V: TRBV29-1; length: 14; J: TRBJ1-1; CDR3: CSVGGGHLHTEAFF
V: TRBV20-1; length: 14; J: TRBJ1-5; CDR3: CSASTDRDNQPQHF
V: TRBV6-4; length: 14; J: TRBJ1-2; CDR3: CASSDSGQGADYTF
V: TRBV7-8; length: 16; J: TRBJ1-6; CDR3: CASSLTGTGYNSPLHF
V: TRBV20-1; length: 13; J: TRBJ1-5; CDR3: CSGGRDGNQPQHF
V: TRBV10-3; length: 15; J: TRBJ1-2; CDR3: CATKQGQDPNYGYTF
V: TRBV10-3; length: 15; J: TRBJ2-6; CDR3: CAITEGISGANVLTF
V: TRBV7-9; length: 18; J: TRBJ2-5; CDR3: CASSSHDLQGAGQETQYF
V: TRBV19; length: 16; J: TRBJ1-3; CDR3: CASSTGQPLAGNTIYF
V: TRBV28; length: 15; J: TRBJ1-2; CDR3: CASSLGDRVPYGYTF
V: TRBV18; length: 14; J: TRBJ2-5; CDR3: CASSPSRETETQYF
V: TRBV7-4; length: 16; J: TRBJ2-7; CDR3: CASSLALREADYEQYF
V: TRBV20-1; length: 13; J: TRBJ1-2; CDR3: CSARGDREGGYTF
V: TRBV29-1; length: 11; J: TRBJ2-5; CDR3: CSRGAGRAQYF